The 32 T cell receptor beta chains below all came from one sample that was sequenced in a study of T cell repertoires in cytomegalovirus infection. One entry per CDR3 protein, called by TCRdb with MiXCR from the reads. Seen here are around 450,000 distinct CDR3 sequences, around 11% observed once, and the top ten hold about 9.4%. Sequenced input: PBMCs. These receptors originate from a human donor in good health (CMV status not recorded). Some clones in this sample may be carry-over from other donors' samples.

The chain couples TRBV29-1 to TRBJ1-1, with a weak D call TRBD1 (5 bases). The V gene's germline CDR1 is SQVTM and CDR2 ANQGSEA. The CDR3 sequence is 13 residues long. Trimming cost V 6 bases and J 6 bases, with 17 bases left between them. The CDR3 loop reads CSVWGGNGAEAFF. CDR3 nucleotide sequence: TGCAGCGTCTGGGGGGGGAACGGCGCTGAAGCTTTCTTT.

This clonotype was detected a few times. J is TRBJ2-1 and V is TRBV7-3; 13 bases fit TRBD2. There are 17 residues in the CDR3. J gave up 4 bases and V 5 bases, and 8 bases lay outside the gene matches. Germline assignment: CDR1 SGHTA and CDR2 FQGTGA. The CDR3 sequence: CASSHETTSGGYNEQFF. The CDR3 bases are TGTGCCAGCAGCCACGAGACGACTAGCGGGGGGTACAATGAGCAGTTCTTC.

This clonotype was found many times. The chain combines TRBV6-1 with TRBJ2-5; D gene uncertain. The CDR3 runs 15 residues. Trimming took off 3 bases at V and 1 base at J, with 12 bases between the two ends. Germline-derived CDR1 and CDR2 are MNHNS and SASEGT. The CDR3 protein is CASSDSLTPQETQYF. CDR3 nucleotide sequence: TGTGCCAGCAGTGACAGTCTCACCCCCCAAGAGACCCAGTACTTC.

This clonotype was seen ten or more times. The chain uses TRBV20-1 and TRBJ1-6; D might be TRBD1 (6 bases). This CDR3 comprises 16 residues. The V gene lost 1 base and the J gene lost 5 bases, with 15 bases spanning the gap. CDR1 DFQATT and CDR2 SNEGSKA come from the germline V gene (reference sequence). The CDR3, as DNA: TGCAGTGCTAGAGTCCCCTCGGGGGGCAATAATTCACCCCTCCACTTT. Its protein is CSARVPSGGNNSPLHF.

There are many counts of this clonotype. The chain combines TRBV11-3 with TRBJ2-1; 10 nucleotides match TRBD2. CDR3 size: 15 residues. The V segment lost 3 bases and the J segment 8 bases; nucleotides outside the gene matches: 7. Germline V gene sequence: CDR1 SGHNT, CDR2 YENEEA. CDR3 nucleotide sequence: TGTGCCAGCAGCTTTAGCGGGGGGCCTCAAGATGAGCAGTTCTTC. Protein: CASSFSGGPQDEQFF.

J is TRBJ2-7 and V is TRBV19; 13 bases map to TRBD2. Trimming removed 3 bases from V and 6 bases from J; junction bases left unmatched: 5. Germline values: CDR1 LNHDA, CDR2 SQIVND (reference sequence). The CDR3 loop spans 15 amino acids. Here the CDR3 DNA reads TGTGCCAGTAGTATCGGACTAGCGGGAGTGGCCGAGCAGTACTTC. It yields the protein CASSIGLAGVAEQYF.

The sample holds many counts of this clonotype. The chain employs TRBV2 and TRBJ2-1; 10 positions match TRBD2. CDR1 and CDR2 from the germline V gene are SNHLY and FYNNEI. This CDR3 has 13 amino acids. With V trimmed by 4 bases and J by 11 bases, 5 bases remained unmatched. The CDR3 spells CASSAASGSKQFF. DNA for the CDR3: TGTGCCAGCAGTGCGGCTAGCGGGAGTAAGCAGTTCTTC.

There are many counts of this clonotype. The chain is built from TRBV20-1 and TRBJ2-3; 9 bases agree with TRBD2. The length of the CDR3 is 14 residues. Germline V lookup: CDR1 DFQATT, CDR2 SNEGSKA (reference sequence). After removal of 6 bases from V and 3 bases from J, the junction contained 7 bases not matched to a gene. The CDR3 sequence: CSASLREGTDTQYF. The CDR3 nucleotides are TGCAGTGCCTCATTGCGGGAGGGGACAGATACGCAGTATTTT.

This clonotype was detected only a few times. This rearrangement joins TRBV9 to TRBJ2-1; D possibly corresponds to TRBD1 (6 bases). Germline-derived CDR1 and CDR2 are SGDLS and YYNGEE. V dropped 4 bases and J dropped 1 base, with 21 bases sitting between them. CDR3 length: 18 amino acids. The DNA of the CDR3 is TGTGCCAGCAGCCCTGGACAGTCCCCCACCCCTTCCTACAATGAGCAGTTCTTC. Translation gives CASSPGQSPTPSYNEQFF.

This clonotype was observed many times. V usage is TRBV11-3 and J usage is TRBJ2-1, with TRBD2 matching 7 bases. The CDR3 runs 15 residues. Germline V gene data show CDR1 as SGHNT and CDR2 as YENEEA. The V segment lost 0 bases and the J segment 6 bases; nucleotides outside the gene matches: 5. The CDR3 region has the DNA TGTGCCAGCAGCTTAGATCGGGGGGATAGCAATGAGCAGTTCTTC. Encoded protein: CASSLDRGDSNEQFF.

The sample holds many counts of this clonotype. The DNA for the CDR3 is TGTGCCAGCAGCCCACCCCCTAAGCGAGAGACCCAGTACTTC. It yields the protein CASSPPPKRETQYF. The V and J genes are TRBV7-2 and TRBJ2-5; no clear D gene. CDR1 SGHTA and CDR2 FQGNSA come from the germline V gene. V was trimmed by 5 bases and J by 4 bases, leaving 14 bases between them. The CDR3 is made up of 14 amino acids. The entire variable domain, with the rest obtained from reference TRBV7-2 and TRBJ2-5, is as follows: GAGVSQSPSNKVTEKGKDVELRCDPISGHTALYWYRQSLGQGLEFLIYFQGNSAPDKSGLPSDRFSAERTGGSVSTLTIQRTQQEDSAVYLCASSPPPKRETQYFGPGTRLLVL.

The sample holds a few counts of this clonotype. The rearrangement uses TRBV20-1 and TRBJ2-5; the D is unclear. Between the trimmed V and J ends, which lost 6 bases and 5 bases, there was a span of 7 bases. Per germline, CDR1 DFQATT and CDR2 SNEGSKA (reference sequence). This CDR3 spans 10 amino acids. CDR3: CSALMETQYF. The CDR3 region has the DNA TGCAGTGCCTTAATGGAGACCCAGTACTTC.

This clonotype was counted between two and nine times. This chain uses TRBV10-3 with TRBJ1-5; D is undetermined. CDR1 is ENHRY and CDR2 is SYGVKD in the germline V gene. CDR3 length: 13 residues. Trimming shortened V by 4 bases and J by 5 bases, and 9 bases separated the two germline ends. CDR3 region: CAISGIQDQPQHF. CDR3 in DNA: TGTGCCATCAGTGGGATTCAAGATCAGCCCCAGCATTTT.

This clonotype was seen a few times. The chain couples TRBV5-1 to TRBJ2-5, with D perhaps TRBD1 or TRBD2 (5 bases each). The CDR3 totals 16 residues. The germline V gene has CDR1 SGHRS and CDR2 YFSETQ. Trimming took 4 bases from V and 2 from J, leaving 18 bases between them. CDR3 in amino acids: CASSHPLSGGQETQYF. Written as DNA, the CDR3 is TGCGCCAGCAGCCATCCCCTTTCTGGGGGACAAGAGACCCAGTACTTC.

This clonotype was found many times. This chain connects TRBV7-6 to TRBJ2-4, with D possibly called TRBD1 or TRBD2 (7 bases each). The CDR3 extends over 13 amino acids. Germline CDR1 and CDR2: SGHVS and FNYEAQ. Trimming stripped 3 bases from V and 12 bases from J, with 15 bases between. The CDR3 loop reads CASSLGEGASQYF. The CDR3 nucleotides read TGTGCCAGCAGCTTGGGGGAGGGGGCCTCTCAGTACTTC.

This chain uses TRBV12-5 with TRBJ2-1; D not certain. V was clipped by 0 bases and J by 10 bases, with 13 bases between them. This CDR3 is built from 14 residues. CDR1 and CDR2 from the germline V gene are LGHNT and FRNRAP. The CDR3 DNA reads as TGTGCTAGTGGTTTGGTAGAGGAGACTTTGGAGCAGTTCTTC. Translated: CASGLVEETLEQFF. The full variable domain, completed using reference TRBV12-5 and TRBJ2-1, is DARVTQTPRHKVTEMGQEVTMRCQPILGHNTVFWYRQTMMQGLELLAYFRNRAPLDDSGMPKDRFSAEMPDATLATLKIQPSEPRDSAVYFCASGLVEETLEQFFGPGTRLTVL.

The table lists this clonotype with many counts. This chain uses TRBV6-6 with TRBJ2-7, with 7 bases aligning to TRBD2. V lost 5 bases and J lost 4; bases outside the gene matches: 8. Germline values: CDR1 MNHNY, CDR2 SVGAGI (reference sequence). CDR3 length: 14 residues. CDR3 bases: TGTGCCAGCAGTCTCCAGGGAGGGTCGTACGAGCAGTACTTC. This encodes CASSLQGGSYEQYF.

There are many counts of this clonotype. The rearrangement links TRBV7-2 to TRBJ1-2; D unclear. With 3 bases removed from V and 4 bases from J, the gap between germline ends came to 12 bases. CDR3 length: 14 amino acids. Germline V gene sequence: CDR1 SGHTA, CDR2 FQGNSA. The CDR3 region is CASSFQTSGYGYTF. CDR3 DNA: TGTGCCAGCAGCTTTCAAACGTCTGGCTATGGCTACACCTTC. The entire variable domain, with the rest obtained from reference TRBV7-2 and TRBJ1-2, is as follows: GAGVSQSPSNKVTEKGKDVELRCDPISGHTALYWYRQSLGQGLEFLIYFQGNSAPDKSGLPSDRFSAERTGGSVSTLTIQRTQQEDSAVYLCASSFQTSGYGYTFGSGTRLTVV.

This clonotype was observed many times. This sequence joins TRBV7-2 and TRBJ2-1, with TRBD2 matching 10 bases. The germline gives CDR1 SGHTA, CDR2 FQGNSA. The length of the CDR3 is 16 residues. V shed 3 bases and J 14 bases; nucleotides not matched to a gene: 16. The CDR3: CASSFLAGGSKREEFF. Here the CDR3 DNA reads TGTGCCAGCAGCTTTTTAGCGGGGGGCTCAAAAAGAGAGGAGTTCTTC.

As regards this clonotype: The junction and the germline gene differ at one end; a read error may be behind it. The J gene is TRBJ2-7, the V gene TRBV7-9; 8 bases align to TRBD1. Germline loops: CDR1 SEHNR, CDR2 FQNEAQ (reference sequence). The CDR3 spans 11 residues. CDR3: CASSFGGQAGF. DNA of the CDR3: TGTGCCAGCAGCTTTGGGGGACAGGCTGGGTTC.

The CDR3 loop is CAWSVPQGQDEKLFF. In DNA form, the CDR3 reads TGTGCCTGGAGTGTACCGCAGGGACAGGATGAAAAACTGTTTTTT. The chain joins TRBV30 to TRBJ1-4; 8 bases line up with TRBD1. Germline CDR1 reads GTSNPN; CDR2 reads SVGIG (reference sequence). V shed 0 bases and J 6 bases; nucleotides not matched to a gene: 6. This CDR3 contains 15 residues. The variable domain in full, completed from reference TRBV30 and TRBJ1-4, reads SQTIHQWPATLVQPVGSPLSLECTVEGTSNPNLYWYRQAAGRGLQLLFYSVGIGQISSEVPQNLSASRPQDRQFILSSKKLLLSDSGFYLCAWSVPQGQDEKLFFGSGTQLSVL.

In this sample, this clonotype turned up a few times. The gene calls are TRBV20-1 and TRBJ1-5, with unresolved D. The germline V and J ends were trimmed by 0 bases and 0 bases, with 18 bases remaining between them. Germline lookup yields CDR1 DFQATT and CDR2 SNEGSKA (reference sequence). The CDR3 loop spans 18 amino acids. The CDR3 sequence: CSAREAKGWTNSNQPQHF. CDR3 nucleotides: TGCAGTGCTAGAGAGGCTAAAGGGTGGACTAATAGCAATCAGCCCCAGCATTTT.

This clonotype was observed at least ten times. This sequence joins TRBV18 and TRBJ2-2; TRBD2 might be the D (6 bases). V was clipped by 6 bases and J by 5 bases, with 16 bases between them. The CDR3 extends over 15 amino acids. The germline V gene encodes CDR1 KGHSH and CDR2 LQKENI. The CDR3 sequence: CASSSRFGGTGELFF. The CDR3 DNA reads TGTGCCAGCTCGTCCCGCTTCGGGGGAACCGGGGAGCTGTTTTTT.

In its sample, this clonotype was seen many times. This chain links TRBV7-3 with TRBJ2-5; the match to TRBD2 covers 8 bases. The CDR3 is 15 residues long. Per the germline V gene, CDR1 is SGHTA and CDR2 is FQGTGA. J gave up 5 bases and V 4 bases, and 9 bases lay outside the gene matches. CDR3 bases: TGTGCCAGCAGCTACGGAGCGGGAGTGGATGAGACCCAGTACTTC. Its translation is CASSYGAGVDETQYF.

This clonotype showed up many times. V gene TRBV28 combines with J gene TRBJ2-5; D tentatively fits TRBD1 or TRBD2 (5 bases each). The V gene's germline CDR1 is MDHEN and CDR2 SYDVKM. The germline V and J ends were trimmed by 6 bases and 7 bases, with 18 bases remaining between them. The CDR3 extends over 14 amino acids. CDR3: CASSPREGGGTQYF. The CDR3 DNA reads as TGTGCCAGCAGCCCCCGGGAAGGTGGGGGGACCCAGTACTTC.

Many counts were recorded for this clonotype. The chain is built from TRBV20-1 and TRBJ1-3; a weak D match, TRBD1 (5 bases). Trimming cost V 3 bases and J 3 bases, with 15 bases left between them. Germline CDR1 is DFQATT and CDR2 is SNEGSKA (reference sequence). This CDR3 has 15 residues. CDR3 sequence reads: CSARYRGQLGNTIYF. CDR3 nucleotides: TGCAGTGCTAGGTACCGGGGCCAGCTTGGAAACACCATATATTTT.

This clonotype was detected ten times or more. This chain uses TRBV6-5 with TRBJ1-1; the D is unclear. The CDR3 contains 16 residues. Germline assignment: CDR1 MNHEY and CDR2 SVGAGI. Trimming removed 4 bases at V and 1 base at J, with 16 bases between. CDR3 amino acids: CASSLSIRRRNTEAFF. The CDR3 DNA is TGTGCCAGCAGTTTATCTATCAGAAGAAGGAACACTGAAGCTTTCTTT.

As to this clonotype: A much larger clone sits a single nucleotide away, making a read error possible. The V call is TRBV5-1, the J call TRBJ1-6; D remains ambiguous. Looked up from germline, CDR1 is SGHRS and CDR2 is YFSETQ. The CDR3 spans 14 residues. The V gene lost 4 bases and the J gene lost 5 bases, with 10 bases spanning the gap. CDR3 nucleotides: TGCGCCAGCAGCCCGAACGGAGATAATTCACCCCTCCACTTT. Protein sequence: CASSPNGDNSPLHF.

This clonotype was counted at least ten times. The chain employs TRBV7-2 and TRBJ1-4, with D unclear. The CDR3 covers 12 residues. V lost 1 base, J lost 8 bases, and 5 bases lay in between. Germline loops: CDR1 SGHTA, CDR2 FQGNSA. The CDR3 DNA is TGTGCCAGCAGCTTAGGGGCCGAAAAACTGTTTTTT. It yields the protein CASSLGAEKLFF.

This clonotype was picked up many times. This chain uses TRBV10-3 with TRBJ1-2; 7 bases are shared with TRBD1. CDR3 length: 13 residues. With 8 bases clipped from V and 4 bases from J, the junction kept 7 bases outside the gene matches. Germline-derived CDR1 and CDR2 are ENHRY and SYGVKD. CDR3 sequence: CAIGGGGGYGYTF. The CDR3 DNA follows: TGTGCCATCGGGGGAGGGGGCGGCTATGGCTACACCTTC.

This clonotype has at least ten counts. This chain joins TRBV10-3 and TRBJ1-2, with 9 positions matching TRBD1. V lost 5 bases to trimming and J lost 2 bases; unmatched junction nucleotides: 3. The CDR3 is made up of 14 amino acids. Germline CDR1 reads ENHRY; CDR2 reads SYGVKD. The DNA of the CDR3 is TGTGCCATCAGTTCGGGACAGGGCAACTATGGCTACACCTTC. The encoded protein is CAISSGQGNYGYTF.

This clonotype was recorded a few times. This sequence joins TRBV20-1 and TRBJ2-7, with TRBD2 matching 13 bases. Per germline, CDR1 DFQATT and CDR2 SNEGSKA (reference sequence). The CDR3 has 16 amino acids. V shed 4 bases and J 5 bases; nucleotides not matched to a gene: 11. In DNA form, the CDR3 reads TGCAGTGCTATGGGCCTGGGACTAGCGGGATGGGACGAGCAGTACTTC. Its translation: CSAMGLGLAGWDEQYF.